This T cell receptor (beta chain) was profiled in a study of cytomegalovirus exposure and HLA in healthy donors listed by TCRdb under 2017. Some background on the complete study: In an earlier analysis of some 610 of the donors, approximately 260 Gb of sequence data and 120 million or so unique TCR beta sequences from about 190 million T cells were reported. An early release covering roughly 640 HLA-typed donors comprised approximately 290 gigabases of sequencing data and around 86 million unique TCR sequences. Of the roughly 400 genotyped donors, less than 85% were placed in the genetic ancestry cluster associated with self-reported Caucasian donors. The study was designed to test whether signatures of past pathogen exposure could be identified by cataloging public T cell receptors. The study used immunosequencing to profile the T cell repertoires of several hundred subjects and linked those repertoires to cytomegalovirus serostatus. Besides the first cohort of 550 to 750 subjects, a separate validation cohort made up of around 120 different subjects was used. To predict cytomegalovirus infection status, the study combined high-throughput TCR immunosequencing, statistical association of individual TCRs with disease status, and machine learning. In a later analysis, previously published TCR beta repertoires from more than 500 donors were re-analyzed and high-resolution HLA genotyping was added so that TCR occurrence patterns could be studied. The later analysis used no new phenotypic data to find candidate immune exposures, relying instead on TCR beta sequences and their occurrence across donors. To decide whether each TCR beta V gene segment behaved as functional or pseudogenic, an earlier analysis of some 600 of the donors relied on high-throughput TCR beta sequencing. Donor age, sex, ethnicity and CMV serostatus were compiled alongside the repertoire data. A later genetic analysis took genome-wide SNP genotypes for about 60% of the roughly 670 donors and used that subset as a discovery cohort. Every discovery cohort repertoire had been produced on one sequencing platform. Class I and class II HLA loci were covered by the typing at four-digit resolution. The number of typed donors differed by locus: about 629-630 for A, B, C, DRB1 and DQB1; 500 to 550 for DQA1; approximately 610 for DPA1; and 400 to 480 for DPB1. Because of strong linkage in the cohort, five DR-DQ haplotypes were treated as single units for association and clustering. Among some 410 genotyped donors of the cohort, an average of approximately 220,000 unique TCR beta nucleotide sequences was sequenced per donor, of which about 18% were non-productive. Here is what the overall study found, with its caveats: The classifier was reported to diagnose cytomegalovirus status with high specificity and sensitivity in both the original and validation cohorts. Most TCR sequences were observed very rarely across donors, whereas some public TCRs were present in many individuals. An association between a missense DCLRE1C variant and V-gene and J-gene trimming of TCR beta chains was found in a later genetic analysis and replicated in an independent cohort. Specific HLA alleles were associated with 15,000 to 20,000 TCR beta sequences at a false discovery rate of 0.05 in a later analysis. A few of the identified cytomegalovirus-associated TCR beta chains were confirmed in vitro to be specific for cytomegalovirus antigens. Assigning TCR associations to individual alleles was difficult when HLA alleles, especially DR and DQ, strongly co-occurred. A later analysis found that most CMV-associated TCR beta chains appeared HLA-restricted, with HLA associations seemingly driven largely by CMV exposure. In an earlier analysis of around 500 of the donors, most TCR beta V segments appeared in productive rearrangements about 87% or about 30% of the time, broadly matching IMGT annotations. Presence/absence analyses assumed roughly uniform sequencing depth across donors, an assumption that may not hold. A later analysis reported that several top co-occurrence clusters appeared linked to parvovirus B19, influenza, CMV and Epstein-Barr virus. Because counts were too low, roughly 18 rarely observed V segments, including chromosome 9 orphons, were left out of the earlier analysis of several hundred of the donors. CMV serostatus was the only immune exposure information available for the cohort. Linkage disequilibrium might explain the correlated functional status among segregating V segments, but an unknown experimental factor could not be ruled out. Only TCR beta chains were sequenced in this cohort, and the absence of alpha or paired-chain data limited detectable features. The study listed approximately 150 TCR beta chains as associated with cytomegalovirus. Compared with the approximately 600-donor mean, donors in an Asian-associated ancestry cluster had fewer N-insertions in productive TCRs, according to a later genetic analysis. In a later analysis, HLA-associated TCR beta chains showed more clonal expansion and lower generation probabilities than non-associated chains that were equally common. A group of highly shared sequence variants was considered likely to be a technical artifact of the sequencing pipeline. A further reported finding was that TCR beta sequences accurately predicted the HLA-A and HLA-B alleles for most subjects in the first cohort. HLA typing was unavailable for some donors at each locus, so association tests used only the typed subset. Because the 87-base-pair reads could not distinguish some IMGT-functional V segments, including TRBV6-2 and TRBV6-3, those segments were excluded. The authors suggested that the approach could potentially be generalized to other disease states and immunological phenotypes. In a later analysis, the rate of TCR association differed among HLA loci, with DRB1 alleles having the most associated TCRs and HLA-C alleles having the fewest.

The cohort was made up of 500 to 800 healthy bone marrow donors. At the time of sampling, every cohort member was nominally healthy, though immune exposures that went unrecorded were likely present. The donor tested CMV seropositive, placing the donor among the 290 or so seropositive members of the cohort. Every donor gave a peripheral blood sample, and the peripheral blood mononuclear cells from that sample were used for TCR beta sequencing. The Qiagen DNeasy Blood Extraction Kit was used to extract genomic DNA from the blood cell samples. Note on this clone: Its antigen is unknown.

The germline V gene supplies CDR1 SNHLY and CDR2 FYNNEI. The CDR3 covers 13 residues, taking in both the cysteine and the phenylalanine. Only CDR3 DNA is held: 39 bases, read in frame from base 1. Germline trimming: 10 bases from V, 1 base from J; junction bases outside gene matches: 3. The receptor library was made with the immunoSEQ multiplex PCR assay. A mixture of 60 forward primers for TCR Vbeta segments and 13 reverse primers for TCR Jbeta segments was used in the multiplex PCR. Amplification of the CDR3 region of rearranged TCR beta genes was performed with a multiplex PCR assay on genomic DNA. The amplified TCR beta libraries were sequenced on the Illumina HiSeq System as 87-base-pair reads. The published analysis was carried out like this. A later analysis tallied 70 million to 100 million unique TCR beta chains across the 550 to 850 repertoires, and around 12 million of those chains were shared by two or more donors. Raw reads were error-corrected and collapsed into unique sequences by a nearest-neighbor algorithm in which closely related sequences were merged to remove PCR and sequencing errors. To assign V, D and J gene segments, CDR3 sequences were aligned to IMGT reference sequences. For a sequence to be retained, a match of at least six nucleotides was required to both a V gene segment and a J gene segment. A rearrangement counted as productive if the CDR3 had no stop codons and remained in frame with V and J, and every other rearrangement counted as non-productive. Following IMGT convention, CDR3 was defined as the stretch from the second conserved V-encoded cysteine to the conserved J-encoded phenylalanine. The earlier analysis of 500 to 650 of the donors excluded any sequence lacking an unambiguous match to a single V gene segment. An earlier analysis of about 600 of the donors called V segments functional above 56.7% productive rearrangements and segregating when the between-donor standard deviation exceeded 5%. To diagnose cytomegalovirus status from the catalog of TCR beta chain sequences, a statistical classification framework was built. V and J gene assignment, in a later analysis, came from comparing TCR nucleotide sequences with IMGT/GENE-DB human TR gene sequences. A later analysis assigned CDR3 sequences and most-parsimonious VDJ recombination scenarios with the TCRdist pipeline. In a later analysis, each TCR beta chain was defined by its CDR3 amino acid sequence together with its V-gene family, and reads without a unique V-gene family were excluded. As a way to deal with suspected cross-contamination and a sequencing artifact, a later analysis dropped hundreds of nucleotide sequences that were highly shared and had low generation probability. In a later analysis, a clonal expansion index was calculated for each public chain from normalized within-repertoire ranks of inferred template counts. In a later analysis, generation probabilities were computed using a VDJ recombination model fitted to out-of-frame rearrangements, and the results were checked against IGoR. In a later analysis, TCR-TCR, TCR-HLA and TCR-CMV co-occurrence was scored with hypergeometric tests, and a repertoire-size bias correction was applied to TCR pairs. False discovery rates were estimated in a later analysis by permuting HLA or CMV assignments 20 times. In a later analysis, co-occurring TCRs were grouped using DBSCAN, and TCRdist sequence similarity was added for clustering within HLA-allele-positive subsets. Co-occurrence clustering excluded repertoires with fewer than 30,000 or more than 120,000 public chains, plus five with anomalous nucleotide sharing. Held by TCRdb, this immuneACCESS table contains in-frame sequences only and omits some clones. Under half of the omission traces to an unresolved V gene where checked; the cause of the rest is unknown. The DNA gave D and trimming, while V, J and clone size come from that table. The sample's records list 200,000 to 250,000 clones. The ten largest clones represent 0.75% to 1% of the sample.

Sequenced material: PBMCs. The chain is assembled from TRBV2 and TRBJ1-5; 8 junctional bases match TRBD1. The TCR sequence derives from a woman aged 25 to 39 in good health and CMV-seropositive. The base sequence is TGTGCCATTGGGGACAGGAGCAATCAGCCCCAGCATTTT. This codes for CAIGDRSNQPQHF.